This TCR beta chain comes out of a study of blood T cell repertoires in COVID-19. On the study more broadly: Sample material is recorded as cDNA or gDNA derived from T cells, B-cell-depleted T cells, or PBMCs.

This CDR3 contains 13 residues. Unmatched junction bases numbered 9, after V lost 3 bases and J lost 15 bases. In germline, CDR1 is SGHAT, CDR2 FQNNGV. Participant reports of clinical history set cohort assignment. In the authors' methods: Using reference gene primer amplification, nucleated cell counts were estimated. Sequencing used immunoSEQ multiplex PCR; TCRdb keeps in-frame clones, though not all of them. That table is the source of V, J and clone size, and D and trimming were worked out from the DNA. The table shows a few hundred thousand clones, with 80% to 90% occurring only once. Sequenced input: PBMCs or T cells enriched from blood (not recorded which). The TCR originated in a woman aged 18-29 years in a cohort exposed to, infected with or recovered from COVID-19 (not recorded which). This chain uses TRBV11-2 with TRBJ2-1; 9 bases map to TRBD2. CDR3 amino acids: CASSFVAGGPAFF. The CDR3, as DNA: TGTGCCAGCAGCTTCGTTGCGGGGGGGCCAGCGTTCTTC.